The 15 T cell receptor beta chains below all came from one sample that was sequenced in a study of T cells in Graves' hyperthyroidism and ophthalmopathy. RNA transcripts served as the template for amplifying TCR beta CDR3 regions. HTBI primers were used for first-round RT-PCR of the TCR CDR3. TCRdb fed the multiplex PCR reads into MiXCR, producing one record per CDR3 protein. The sample records hundreds of thousands of distinct CDR3 sequences, nearly 15% being singletons. Sequenced material: blood. Every receptor here comes from a woman aged 55-69 years with Graves' ophthalmopathy.

The table lists this clonotype with many counts. The CDR3 DNA reads as TGTGCCAGTTCCGGGACAGCTACGCGGGGCACCGGGGAGCTGTTTTTT. Residues: CASSGTATRGTGELFF. The chain uses TRBV2 and TRBJ2-2; possibly TRBD1 for D (7 bases). This CDR3 contains 16 residues. Germline assignment: CDR1 SNHLY and CDR2 FYNNEI. The V end was cut by 9 bases, the J end by 4 bases, with 21 bases between. Combining the CDR3 with reference TRBV2 and TRBJ2-2 gives the whole variable domain EPEVTQTPSHQVTQMGQEVILRCVPISNHLYFYWYRQILGQKVEFLVSFYNNEISEKSEIFDDQFSVERPDGSNFTLKIRSTKLEDSAMYFCASSGTATRGTGELFFGEGSRLTVL.

This clonotype was observed many times. The rearrangement links TRBV20-1 to TRBJ1-2, with 9 bases aligning to TRBD1. This CDR3 is 14 amino acids long. Germline V gene lookup returns CDR1 DFQATT and CDR2 SNEGSKA (reference sequence). The ends lost 6 bases at V and 8 bases at J; junction bases unmatched: 13. This CDR3 is CSAKDRGDFEGYTF. Written as DNA, the CDR3 is TGCAGTGCCAAGGACAGGGGCGACTTCGAGGGCTACACCTTC.

In this sample, this clonotype turned up many times. The rearrangement uses TRBV7-3 and TRBJ1-2, with 9 bases fitting TRBD1. CDR1 and CDR2 (germline): SGHTA, FQGTGA. The CDR3 extends over 13 amino acids. Trimming took 5 bases from V and 8 from J; bases not matched to a gene: 6. The CDR3 is CASSPTGGEGYTF. CDR3 DNA sequence: TGTGCCAGCAGCCCGACAGGGGGAGAAGGCTACACCTTC.

The table lists this clonotype with many counts. The V call is TRBV5-1, the J call TRBJ2-3; D gene ambiguous. The CDR3 has 12 residues. CDR1 is SGHRS and CDR2 is YFSETQ in the germline V gene. V lost 4 bases, J lost 2 bases, and 5 bases lay in between. The CDR3 loop is CASSKNTDTQYF. The CDR3 nucleotides are TGCGCCAGCAGCAAGAACACAGATACGCAGTATTTT.

This clonotype was seen only a few times. The chain uses TRBV5-1 and TRBJ1-2; unclear D gene. V was shortened by 6 bases and J by 5 bases, with 14 bases between the two germline ends. The germline gives CDR1 SGHRS, CDR2 YFSETQ. The CDR3 totals 13 residues. CDR3 sequence reads: CASTQDVGYGYTF. Written as DNA, the CDR3 is TGCGCCAGCACCCAGGATGTGGGATATGGCTACACCTTC.

Ten or more counts support this clonotype. The rearrangement uses TRBV10-3 and TRBJ2-3; D not resolved. This CDR3 is 12 amino acids long. Germline CDR1 and CDR2: ENHRY and SYGVKD. The V end lost 2 bases, the J end lost 8 bases, and 8 bases lay between the germline ends. The DNA for the CDR3 is TGTGCCATCAGTGAGCCAGCCCGTACGCAGTATTTT. Protein: CAISEPARTQYF.

This clonotype was seen many times. The chain combines TRBV3-1 with TRBJ2-7; TRBD2 aligns across 12 bases. V shed 4 bases and J 6 bases; nucleotides not matched to a gene: 7. The CDR3 has 15 amino acids. Germline lookup yields CDR1 LGHDT and CDR2 YNNKEL (reference sequence). CDR3 sequence (DNA): TGTGCCAGCAGCCCCCTAACTAGCGGGAGGCGCGAGCAGTACTTC. The encoded protein is CASSPLTSGRREQYF.

The sample holds a few counts of this clonotype. The chain uses TRBV12-3 or TRBV12-4 and TRBJ2-7; no definite D call. V was cut by 3 bases and J by 3 bases, with 9 bases left in between. The CDR3 contains 13 residues. The DNA of the CDR3 is TGTGCCAGCAGTTTTTCAGCTAACTACGAGCAGTACTTC. This gives the protein CASSFSANYEQYF.

This clonotype has at least ten counts. This chain links TRBV7-2 with TRBJ2-1; D gene uncertain. The V end lost 1 base, the J end lost 8 bases, and 12 bases lay between the germline ends. Germline V gives CDR1 SGHTA, CDR2 FQGNSA. The CDR3 consists of 14 residues. The CDR3 sequence: CASSLELGKDEQFF. The CDR3 bases are TGTGCCAGCAGCTTAGAGCTGGGTAAGGATGAGCAGTTCTTC.

This clonotype was found a few times. V and J are TRBV28 and TRBJ2-1; a weak D match, TRBD2 (6 bases). V dropped 5 bases and J dropped 1 base, with 15 bases sitting between them. Germline values: CDR1 MDHEN, CDR2 SYDVKM. This CDR3 comprises 16 residues. CDR3 loop: CASSLPGGESYNEQFF. The CDR3 coding sequence is TGTGCCAGCAGTCTACCGGGCGGGGAATCCTACAATGAGCAGTTCTTC.

This clonotype has a count of ten or more. The chain couples TRBV20-1 to TRBJ1-4; perhaps TRBD1 as D (5 bases). Trimming stripped 0 bases from V and 0 bases from J, with 11 bases between. Germline CDR1 DFQATT, CDR2 SNEGSKA (reference sequence). The CDR3 is 16 amino acids. CDR3 nucleotide sequence: TGCAGTGCTAGAGATGGGGGACCAGCAACTAATGAAAAACTGTTTTTT. Protein sequence: CSARDGGPATNEKLFF.

This clonotype was detected many times. The rearrangement uses TRBV24-1 and TRBJ2-2; D remains unclear. Germline CDR1 KGHDR, CDR2 SFDVKD. Trimming removed 4 bases from V and 5 bases from J, with 10 bases in between. The length of the CDR3 is 14 residues. The CDR3 protein is CATSDLDKTGELFF. As DNA, the CDR3 is TGTGCCACCAGTGACTTGGATAAGACCGGGGAGCTGTTTTTT.

V gene TRBV20-1 combines with J gene TRBJ2-1, with TRBD2 identical over 11 bases. Germline lookup yields CDR1 DFQATT and CDR2 SNEGSKA (reference sequence). V trimming: 3 bases; J trimming: 6 bases; junction bases outside the gene matches: 4. CDR3 length: 14 residues. DNA for the CDR3: TGCAGTGCTAGTCGGCTAGCGGGAGGCAATGAGCAGTTCTTC. Translating it yields CSASRLAGGNEQFF.

This clonotype came up a few times. The genes are TRBV7-6 and TRBJ1-2; no definite D call. The CDR3 sequence is 13 residues long. Trimming took 4 bases from V and 8 from J, leaving 14 bases between them. CDR1 is SGHVS and CDR2 is FNYEAQ in the germline V gene. The chain's CDR3 is CASSSGEARGYTF. CDR3 in DNA: TGTGCCAGCAGCTCCGGGGAGGCCCGGGGCTACACCTTC. The full variable domain, completed using reference TRBV7-6 and TRBJ1-2, is GAGVSQSPRYKVTKRGQDVALRCDPISGHVSLYWYRQALGQGPEFLTYFNYEAQQDKSGLPNDRFSAERPEGSISTLTIQRTEQRDSAMYRCASSSGEARGYTFGSGTRLTVV.

V and J are TRBV19 and TRBJ1-6, with 8 bases fitting TRBD1. J was trimmed by 9 bases and V by 6 bases; bases with no gene match: 1. CDR3 length: 12 residues. In germline, CDR1 is LNHDA, CDR2 SQIVND (reference sequence). In DNA form, the CDR3 reads TGTGCCAGTAGGACAGGGGCTTCACCCCTCCACTTT. The encoded protein is CASRTGASPLHF.